Listed below are T cell receptor beta chains from one sample, sequenced in a study of T cells in Graves' hyperthyroidism and ophthalmopathy. TCRdb called the multiplex PCR reads again in MiXCR, with one record for every CDR3 protein. The sample holds approximately 620,000 distinct CDR3 sequences, roughly 14% seen once. The material sequenced was blood. Source of these receptors: a woman aged 30 to 39 with Graves' hyperthyroidism that later progressed to Graves' ophthalmopathy. CDR3s include the opening cysteine and the closing phenylalanine or tryptophan. D genes are given only for firm matches. Clone sizes are given selectively: once, few, many, or a class where the clone is expanded.

clone_size: many; v_call: TRBV18; d_call: .; j_call: TRBJ2-7; cdr3_aa: CASSPPPPVSSYEQYF; cdr3_nt: TGTGCCAGCTCACCACCGCCGCCGGTAAGCTCCTACGAGCAGTACTTC
clone_size: few; v_call: TRBV15; d_call: .; j_call: TRBJ2-7; cdr3_aa: CATSDSRGPYEQYF; cdr3_nt: TGTGCCACCAGCGATAGTAGGGGCCCCTACGAGCAGTACTTC
clone_size: .; v_call: TRBV5-4; d_call: .; j_call: TRBJ2-5; cdr3_aa: CASSFSRGSETQYF; cdr3_nt: TGTGCCAGCAGCTTCAGCCGAGGGTCAGAGACCCAGTACTTC
clone_size: once; v_call: TRBV6-2/TRBV6-3; d_call: .; j_call: TRBJ2-7; cdr3_aa: CARSDGGEQYF; cdr3_nt: TGTGCCAGGAGTGACGGCGGCGAGCAGTACTTC
clone_size: many; v_call: TRBV12-3/TRBV12-4; d_call: .; j_call: TRBJ1-4; cdr3_aa: CASSLGGAEKLFF; cdr3_nt: TGTGCCAGCAGTTTAGGGGGCGCGGAAAAACTGTTTTTT
clone_size: many; v_call: TRBV30; d_call: .; j_call: TRBJ1-4; cdr3_aa: CAWSVPSLANEKLFF; cdr3_nt: TGTGCCTGGAGTGTACCCTCTCTTGCTAATGAAAAACTGTTTTTT
clone_size: many; v_call: TRBV5-1; d_call: TRBD1; j_call: TRBJ2-2; cdr3_aa: CASSLGQGAGELFF; cdr3_nt: TGCGCCAGCAGCTTGGGACAGGGGGCCGGGGAGCTGTTTTTT
clone_size: few; v_call: TRBV20-1; d_call: .; j_call: TRBJ1-2; cdr3_aa: CSAIHTGTDNYGYTF; cdr3_nt: TGCAGTGCTATTCATACCGGGACCGATAACTATGGCTACACCTTC
clone_size: few; v_call: TRBV28; d_call: .; j_call: TRBJ2-5; cdr3_aa: CASSSFTGEEETQYF; cdr3_nt: TGTGCCAGCAGTTCATTCACAGGGGAGGAAGAGACCCAGTACTTC
clone_size: many; v_call: TRBV2; d_call: TRBD2; j_call: TRBJ2-1; cdr3_aa: CASRGGPGTREDEQFF; cdr3_nt: TGTGCCAGCAGGGGAGGACCCGGGACTAGGGAGGATGAGCAGTTCTTC
clone_size: .; v_call: TRBV9; d_call: .; j_call: TRBJ2-5; cdr3_aa: CASSVTKSETQYF; cdr3_nt: TGTGCCAGCAGCGTCACCAAGTCGGAGACCCAGTACTTC
clone_size: many; v_call: TRBV30; d_call: TRBD1; j_call: TRBJ1-5; cdr3_aa: CAWSVSTGGWQPQHF; cdr3_nt: TGTGCCTGGAGTGTAAGTACAGGGGGTTGGCAGCCCCAGCATTTT
clone_size: many; v_call: TRBV12-3/TRBV12-4; d_call: TRBD1; j_call: TRBJ1-6; cdr3_aa: CASSLETTGRRVSNSPLHF; cdr3_nt: TGTGCCAGCAGTTTAGAGACGACAGGGAGGCGGGTTAGCAATTCACCCCTCCACTTT
clone_size: many; v_call: TRBV24-1; d_call: .; j_call: TRBJ2-7; cdr3_aa: CATSDSTTRDSIDEQYF; cdr3_nt: TGTGCCACCAGTGATTCTACTACCCGGGACTCCATCGACGAGCAGTACTTC
clone_size: few; v_call: TRBV10-3; d_call: .; j_call: TRBJ1-6; cdr3_aa: CATAFGQISSPLHF; cdr3_nt: TGTGCCACCGCTTTTGGACAGATCAGTTCACCCCTCCACTTT
clone_size: many; v_call: TRBV29-1; d_call: .; j_call: TRBJ2-2; cdr3_aa: CSVEDSSLGGELFF; cdr3_nt: TGCAGCGTGGAAGACAGCTCACTAGGCGGGGAGCTGTTTTTT
clone_size: many; v_call: TRBV30; d_call: .; j_call: TRBJ1-1; cdr3_aa: CAWSRNMNTEAFF; cdr3_nt: TGTGCCTGGAGCAGAAACATGAACACTGAAGCTTTCTTT
clone_size: .; v_call: TRBV7-9; d_call: TRBD1; j_call: TRBJ2-7; cdr3_aa: CASSGPGQEYEQYF; cdr3_nt: TGTGCCAGCAGCGGACCGGGACAGGAATACGAGCAGTACTTC
clone_size: many; v_call: TRBV27; d_call: .; j_call: TRBJ2-4; cdr3_aa: CASSIGHGIQYF; cdr3_nt: TGTGCCAGCAGTATTGGACACGGTATTCAGTACTTC
clone_size: many; v_call: TRBV7-3; d_call: .; j_call: TRBJ2-1; cdr3_aa: CASSKRDGSYNEQFF; cdr3_nt: TGTGCCAGCAGCAAAAGGGACGGGAGTTACAATGAGCAGTTCTTC
clone_size: many; v_call: TRBV27; d_call: .; j_call: TRBJ2-7; cdr3_aa: CASSLNKGIGMRYEQYF; cdr3_nt: TGTGCCAGCAGTTTAAACAAGGGAATTGGTATGCGCTACGAGCAGTACTTC
clone_size: few; v_call: TRBV5-6; d_call: TRBD1; j_call: TRBJ1-3; cdr3_aa: CASSLRDSLGNTIYF; cdr3_nt: TGTGCCAGCAGCCTCCGGGACAGCTTGGGAAACACCATATATTTT
clone_size: many; v_call: TRBV28; d_call: TRBD2; j_call: TRBJ2-7; cdr3_aa: CASIFSGRSSYEQYF; cdr3_nt: TGTGCCAGCATTTTTAGCGGGAGGTCCTCCTACGAGCAGTACTTC
clone_size: many; v_call: TRBV5-1; d_call: TRBD1; j_call: TRBJ1-6; cdr3_aa: CASSRWDRGNSPLHF; cdr3_nt: TGCGCCAGCAGCAGGTGGGACAGGGGAAATTCACCCCTCCACTTT
clone_size: few; v_call: TRBV29-1; d_call: TRBD1; j_call: TRBJ2-3; cdr3_aa: CSVVPGQGRGTDTQYF; cdr3_nt: TGCAGCGTTGTCCCGGGACAGGGAAGGGGCACAGATACGCAGTATTTT
clone_size: many; v_call: TRBV28; d_call: TRBD1; j_call: TRBJ1-1; cdr3_aa: CASAKRNRGHQLGLRNTEAFF; cdr3_nt: TGTGCCAGCGCTAAAAGAAACAGGGGGCATCAGTTGGGTTTGAGGAACACTGAAGCTTTCTTT
clone_size: many; v_call: TRBV20-1; d_call: .; j_call: TRBJ1-4; cdr3_aa: CSARDPGAGEKLFF; cdr3_nt: TGCAGTGCTAGAGATCCAGGGGCGGGAGAAAAACTGTTTTTT
clone_size: many; v_call: TRBV11-3; d_call: .; j_call: TRBJ2-6; cdr3_aa: CASSLAGPALGANVLTF; cdr3_nt: TGTGCCAGCAGCTTAGCCGGACCCGCCTTAGGGGCCAACGTCCTGACTTTC
clone_size: .; v_call: TRBV7-8; d_call: TRBD2; j_call: TRBJ2-2; cdr3_aa: CASRSTSGINTGELFF; cdr3_nt: TGTGCCAGCCGTTCGACTAGCGGGATCAACACCGGGGAGCTGTTTTTT
clone_size: many; v_call: TRBV20-1; d_call: TRBD2; j_call: TRBJ2-1; cdr3_aa: CSARPSGRAGDEQFF; cdr3_nt: TGCAGTGCTAGGCCCAGCGGGAGGGCCGGGGATGAGCAGTTCTTC
clone_size: many; v_call: TRBV12-5; d_call: .; j_call: TRBJ1-5; cdr3_aa: CASGLGAGNQPQHF; cdr3_nt: TGTGCTAGTGGTTTAGGGGCAGGGAATCAGCCCCAGCATTTT